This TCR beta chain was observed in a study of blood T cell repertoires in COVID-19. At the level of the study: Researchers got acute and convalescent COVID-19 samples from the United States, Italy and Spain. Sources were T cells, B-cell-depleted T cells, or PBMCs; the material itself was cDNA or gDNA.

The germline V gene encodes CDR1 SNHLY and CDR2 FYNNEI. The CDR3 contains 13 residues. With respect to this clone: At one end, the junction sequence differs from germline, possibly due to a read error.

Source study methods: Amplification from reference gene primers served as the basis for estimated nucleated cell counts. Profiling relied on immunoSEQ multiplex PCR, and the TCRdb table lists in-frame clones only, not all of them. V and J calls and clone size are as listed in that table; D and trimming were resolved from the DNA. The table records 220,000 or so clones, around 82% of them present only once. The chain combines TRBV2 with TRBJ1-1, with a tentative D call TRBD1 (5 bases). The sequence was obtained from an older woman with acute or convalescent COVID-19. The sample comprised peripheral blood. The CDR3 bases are TGTGCCAGCGTGTCCGGGGGACCCACTCAAGCTTTCTTT. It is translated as CASVSGGPTQAFF.